This T cell receptor (beta chain) is from a study of CD4+ T cells in melanoma. Study-wide points: A reported correlation linked neoantigen-specific CD4+ T cells to CD8+, macrophage and B cell function. In melanoma, neoantigen-specific CD4+ T cells reportedly differed in differentiation state.

Data came from immunoSEQ multiplex PCR; TCRdb stores just in-frame clones and leaves some out. Altogether 120,000 to 150,000 clones are present, around 90% being singletons, with the ten largest covering more than 1.5%. CDR3 length: 19 residues. J was trimmed by 0 bases and V by 5 bases; bases with no gene match: 13. Germline loops: CDR1 SEHNR, CDR2 FQNEAQ (reference sequence). About this clone itself: Its antigen is as yet unknown.

This chain links TRBV7-9 with TRBJ2-5, with 12 bases matching TRBD1. The origin of this receptor is a human donor with melanoma. CDR3 protein: CASSAGTGGPMGYQETQYF. CDR3 sequence (DNA): TGTGCCAGCAGCGCCGGGACAGGGGGCCCGATGGGGTACCAAGAGACCCAGTACTTC.